Here is one T cell receptor (beta chain) with its context. The data were taken from a study of blood T cell repertoires in COVID-19. Profiled with immunoSEQ multiplex PCR; TCRdb holds only in-frame clones, not every one. The sample lists 200,000 to 300,000 clones, around 90% seen once, with approximately 7.6% in the top ten. Germline V lookup: CDR1 LGHNA, CDR2 YNFKEQ. The CDR3 totals 16 residues. After removal of 1 base from V and 7 bases from J, the junction contained 5 bases not matched to a gene. The TCR originated in a man between 60 and 75 years old who had recovered from COVID-19. The specimen sequenced was peripheral blood. The chain couples TRBV4-2 to TRBJ2-1; 12 bases align to TRBD2. The CDR3 sequence: CASSQVLAGGRNEQFF. The CDR3 region has the DNA TGTGCCAGCAGCCAAGTGCTAGCGGGGGGGCGGAATGAGCAGTTCTTC.